Listed below are T cell receptor beta chains from one sample, sequenced in a study of metastatic and nonmetastatic thyroid tumors. TCRdb recomputed clones from the PCR reads via MiXCR. The sample lists about 93,000 clones; about 13% were seen once. The sequenced sample was blood. Receptors were obtained from a female donor with papillary thyroid cancer or a benign thyroid nodule (not recorded which). Some clones in this sample may be carry-over from other donors' samples. Each CDR3 is given with its conserved first and last residue. D genes are given only for firm matches. The listing skips clone size in some rows; elsewhere it reads once, few, many or a size class.

j_gene | d_gene | v_gene | abundance | CDR3aa | CDR3nt
TRBJ1-6 | NA | TRBV7-6 | many | CASSLGAGNNSPLHF | TGTGCCAGCAGCTTAGGGGCAGGCAATAATTCACCCCTCCACTTT
TRBJ2-2 | NA | TRBV24-1 | many | CASQVNTGELFF | TGTGCCTCACAGGTGAACACCGGGGAGCTGTTTTTT
TRBJ2-1 | NA | TRBV28 | NA | CASSPVSSGSPNDQFF | TGTGCCAGCAGTCCGGTTAGTAGCGGTAGTCCCAATGATCAGTTCTTC
TRBJ2-7 | NA | TRBV7-2 | many | CASSPLTGREQYF | TGTGCCAGCAGCCCGCTTACAGGGCGAGAGCAGTACTTC
TRBJ2-7 | TRBD2 | TRBV9 | few | CASSVGTSGSYEQYF | TGTGCCAGCAGCGTAGGGACTAGCGGGAGTTACGAGCAGTACTTC
TRBJ2-7 | NA | TRBV18 | many | CASSPPRESYEQYF | TGTGCCAGCTCACCACCGAGGGAAAGCTACGAGCAGTACTTC
TRBJ1-4 | TRBD1 | TRBV30 | many | CAWSVRGGDYEKLFF | TGTGCCTGGAGTGTAAGAGGGGGCGATTATGAAAAACTGTTTTTT
TRBJ1-1 | TRBD1 | TRBV4-1 | many | CASSQDRGQGRGAFF | TGCGCCAGCAGCCAAGATCGTGGACAGGGGCGGGGAGCTTTCTTT
TRBJ2-3 | NA | TRBV29-1 | many | CSVGLVRSTDTQYF | TGCAGCGTCGGCTTAGTGCGTAGCACAGATACGCAGTATTTT
TRBJ1-3 | NA | TRBV28 | few | CASSLLCAGAGNTIYF | TGTGCCAGCAGTCTCTTGTGTGCCGGGGCTGGAAACACCATATATTTT
TRBJ2-1 | TRBD1 | TRBV11-2 | many | CASSLGYGTGTEQFF | TGTGCCAGCAGCTTAGGGTACGGGACAGGGACTGAGCAGTTCTTC
TRBJ2-1 | NA | TRBV20-1 | NA | CSAIVGGVHNEQFF | TGCAGTGCTATAGTCGGGGGTGTTCACAATGAGCAGTTCTTC
TRBJ1-1 | NA | TRBV6-1 | many | CASSPRDTGLAFF | TGTGCCAGCAGTCCCCGGGACACCGGACTAGCTTTCTTT
TRBJ2-3 | TRBD2 | TRBV7-2 | many | CASSLRLAGFTDTQYF | TGTGCCAGCAGCTTACGACTAGCGGGGTTCACAGATACGCAGTATTTT
TRBJ2-3 | TRBD2 | TRBV3-1 | many | CASSQGMRLAGVDADTQYF | TGTGCCAGCAGCCAAGGTATGCGACTAGCGGGAGTTGACGCAGATACGCAGTATTTT
TRBJ2-2 | NA | TRBV28 | many | CASNVGGGDTGELFF | TGTGCCAGCAACGTAGGGGGGGGAGACACCGGGGAGCTGTTTTTT
TRBJ2-1 | TRBD2 | TRBV20-1 | many | CSARGAGGPTYNEQFF | TGCAGTGCCCGCGGGGCGGGAGGGCCCACCTACAATGAGCAGTTCTTC
TRBJ2-1 | TRBD1 | TRBV7-2 | many | CASSLERGRQFF | TGTGCCAGCAGCTTAGAGAGGGGGCGGCAGTTCTTC
TRBJ2-7 | NA | TRBV6-1 | many | CASGPSGNEQYF | TGTGCCTCCGGACCCTCTGGGAACGAGCAGTACTTC
TRBJ1-6 | NA | TRBV18 | many | CASSPGVNSPLHF | TGTGCCAGCTCACCTGGGGTTAATTCACCCCTCCACTTT
TRBJ1-1 | NA | TRBV5-1 | many | CASSLDLFTEAFF | TGCGCCAGCAGCTTGGATCTGTTCACTGAAGCTTTCTTT
TRBJ1-1 | NA | TRBV7-9 | many | CASSFTGFNTEAFF | TGTGCCAGCAGCTTTACAGGTTTTAACACTGAAGCTTTCTTT
TRBJ1-6 | NA | TRBV28 | many | CASSLRLSPLHF | TGTGCCAGCAGCCTGAGGTTGTCACCCCTCCACTTT
TRBJ1-4 | NA | TRBV27 | many | CASSLTTREKLFF | TGTGCCAGCAGTTTGACGACTAGGGAAAAACTGTTTTTT
TRBJ2-1 | TRBD1 | TRBV20-1 | many | CSARKGTGNNEQFF | TGCAGTGCTAGGAAGGGGACAGGGAACAATGAGCAGTTCTTC
TRBJ1-1 | NA | TRBV6-1 | many | CASSNGPPAFF | TGTGCCAGCAGTAATGGACCCCCGGCTTTCTTT
TRBJ1-5 | NA | TRBV19 | many | CASSIVRRDRDQPQHF | TGTGCCAGTAGTATAGTGAGGAGGGATCGGGATCAGCCCCAGCATTTT
TRBJ2-7 | NA | TRBV6-1 | many | CASSSGRGVRLSYEQYF | TGTGCCAGCAGTTCGGGTAGGGGGGTCAGGTTAAGCTACGAGCAGTACTTC
TRBJ1-5 | NA | TRBV7-2 | many | CASSFGGNQPQHF | TGTGCCAGCAGCTTCGGGGGGAATCAGCCCCAGCATTTT
TRBJ2-2 | TRBD2 | TRBV11-3 | few | CSSSAGVGTGELFF | TGTTCCAGCAGCGCGGGAGTTGGCACCGGGGAGCTGTTTTTT
TRBJ1-1 | NA | TRBV19 | many | CASSIPPGGTDKRHTEAFF | TGTGCCAGTAGTATCCCCCCGGGTGGGACTGACAAACGACACACTGAAGCTTTCTTT
TRBJ2-3 | NA | TRBV20-1 | many | CSAAPQRGTDTQYF | TGCAGTGCTGCCCCCCAGCGGGGCACAGATACGCAGTATTTT
TRBJ2-7 | NA | TRBV10-2 | many | CASSEISSYEQYF | TGCGCCAGCAGTGAAATCTCCTCCTACGAGCAGTACTTC
TRBJ1-1 | NA | TRBV18 | many | CASSPTGNTEAFF | TGTGCCAGCTCACCGACGGGGAACACTGAAGCTTTCTTT
TRBJ2-1 | NA | TRBV5-1 | many | CASSLGLVDYNEQFF | TGCGCCAGCAGCTTGGGACTAGTGGACTACAATGAGCAGTTCTTC
TRBJ2-5 | TRBD2 | TRBV3-1 | NA | CASSRGGRAGQETQYF | TGTGCCAGCAGCCGGGGCGGGAGGGCAGGGCAAGAGACCCAGTACTTC
TRBJ2-1 | NA | TRBV3-1 | NA | CASSQGYRQFF | TGTGCCAGCAGCCAAGGATATCGGCAGTTCTTC
TRBJ2-7 | TRBD1 | TRBV28 | NA | CANIPPPGQGYHEQYF | TGTGCCAACATTCCCCCACCTGGACAGGGGTACCACGAGCAGTACTTC
TRBJ2-5 | TRBD2 | TRBV15 | NA | CATSGRVAGSETQYF | TGTGCCACCAGCGGGAGGGTGGCAGGGTCAGAGACACAGTACTTC
TRBJ1-2 | NA | TRBV11-2 | many | CASSLVSGIYGYTF | TGTGCCAGCAGCTTAGTCTCTGGAATTTATGGCTACACCTTC
TRBJ1-1 | TRBD1 | TRBV11-1 | many | CASTSPQGVGINTEAFF | TGTGCCAGCACCTCGCCCCAGGGGGTAGGGATAAACACTGAAGCTTTCTTT
TRBJ2-3 | NA | TRBV28 | many | CASSPLTGDTQYF | TGTGCCAGCAGTCCCCTGACAGGCGATACGCAGTATTTT
TRBJ1-2 | NA | TRBV5-1 | NA | CSSSLTLGHGGGYTF | TGCTCCAGCAGCTTAACATTAGGACATGGCGGTGGCTACACCTTC
TRBJ1-5 | TRBD1 | TRBV20-1 | many | CSAHGQGRGNQPQHF | TGCAGTGCTCATGGACAGGGAAGAGGCAATCAGCCCCAGCATTTT
TRBJ2-7 | TRBD1 | TRBV7-2 | many | CASSLAPGQGYEQYF | TGTGCCAGCAGCTTAGCCCCGGGACAGGGCTACGAGCAGTACTTC
TRBJ1-1 | TRBD1 | TRBV12-3/TRBV12-4 | many | CASRTLKTGTTEAFF | TGTGCCAGCAGAACCCTTAAGACAGGGACCACTGAAGCTTTCTTT
TRBJ2-3 | TRBD2 | TRBV7-2 | many | CASSFGGGADTQYF | TGTGCCAGCAGCTTCGGGGGGGGGGCAGATACGCAGTATTTT
TRBJ2-7 | TRBD2 | TRBV20-1 | many | CSVQGEGSPTYEQYF | TGCAGTGTCCAAGGGGAGGGGAGCCCAACCTACGAGCAGTACTTC
TRBJ2-7 | NA | TRBV12-3/TRBV12-4 | many | CASSLWAEQYF | TGTGCCAGCAGTTTATGGGCCGAGCAGTACTTC